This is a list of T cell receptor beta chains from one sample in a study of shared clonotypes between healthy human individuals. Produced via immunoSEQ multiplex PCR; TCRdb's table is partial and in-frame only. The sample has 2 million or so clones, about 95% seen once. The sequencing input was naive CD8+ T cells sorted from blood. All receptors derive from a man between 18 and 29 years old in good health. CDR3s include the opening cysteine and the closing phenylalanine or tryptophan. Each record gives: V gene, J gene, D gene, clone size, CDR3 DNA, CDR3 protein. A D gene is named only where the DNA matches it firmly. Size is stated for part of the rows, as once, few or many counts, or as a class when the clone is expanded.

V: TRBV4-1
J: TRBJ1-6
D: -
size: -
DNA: TGCGCCAGCAGCCAAGAAGATTCGGGGGAGTCCTATAATTCACCCCTCCACTTT
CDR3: CASSQEDSGESYNSPLHF

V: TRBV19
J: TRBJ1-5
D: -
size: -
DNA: TGTGCCAGTAGTTACGGTTCGGGCAGGACCGTCAATCAGCCCCAGCATTTT
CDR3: CASSYGSGRTVNQPQHF

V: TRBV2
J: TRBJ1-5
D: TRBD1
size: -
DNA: TGTGCCAGCCTTGCTACAGGGGGCACCAATCAGCCCCAGCATTTT
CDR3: CASLATGGTNQPQHF

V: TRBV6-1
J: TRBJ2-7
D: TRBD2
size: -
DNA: TGTGCCAGCAGTGAAGGACTAGCTGGGGACTACGAGCAGTACTTC
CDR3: CASSEGLAGDYEQYF

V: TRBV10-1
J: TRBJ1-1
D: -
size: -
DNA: TGCGCCAGCAGTGAGTCTATGGTAGGGGCCGGCACTGAAGCTTTCTTT
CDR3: CASSESMVGAGTEAFF

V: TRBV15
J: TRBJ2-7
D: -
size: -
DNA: TGTGCCACCAGCCTCCGGACACCGTCCTACGAGCAGTACTTC
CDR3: CATSLRTPSYEQYF

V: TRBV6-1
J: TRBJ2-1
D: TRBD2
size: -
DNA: TGTGCCAGCAGTGTCCTTCGGGGGGGACCTCAGGATGAGCAGTTCTTC
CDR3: CASSVLRGGPQDEQFF

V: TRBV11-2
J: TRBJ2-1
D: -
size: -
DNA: TGTGCCAGCAGCTTAGATTTGGGCTCCTACAATGAGCAGTTCTTC
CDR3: CASSLDLGSYNEQFF

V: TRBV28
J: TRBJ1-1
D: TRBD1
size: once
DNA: TGTGCCAGCAGCCCAAGGACAGGGGAAACTGAAGCTTTCTTT
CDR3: CASSPRTGETEAFF

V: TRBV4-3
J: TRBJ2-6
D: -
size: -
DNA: TGCGCCAGCACTGGGGGGTTGGGGGCCAACGTCCTGACTTTC
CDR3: CASTGGLGANVLTF

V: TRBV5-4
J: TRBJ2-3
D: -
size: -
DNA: TGTGCCAGCAGCTATAGCGGCACAGATACGCAGTATTTT
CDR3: CASSYSGTDTQYF

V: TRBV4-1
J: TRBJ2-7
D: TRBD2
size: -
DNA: TGCGCCAGCAGCCATGGGACTACGTCCTACGAGCAGTACTTC
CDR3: CASSHGTTSYEQYF

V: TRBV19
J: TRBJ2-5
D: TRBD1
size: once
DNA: TGTGCCAGTAGTATAGATCCAGGGGGTGGTTGGGAGACCCAGTACTTC
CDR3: CASSIDPGGGWETQYF

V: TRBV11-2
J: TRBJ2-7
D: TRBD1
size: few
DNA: TGTGCCAGCAGCCCCGACAGGGACGAGCAGTACTTC
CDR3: CASSPDRDEQYF

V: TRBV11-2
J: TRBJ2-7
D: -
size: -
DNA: TGTGCCAGCAGCCTAGTAATTTTAGGCGAGCAGTACTTC
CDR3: CASSLVILGEQYF

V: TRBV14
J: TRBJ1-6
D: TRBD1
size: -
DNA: TGTGCCAGCAGCCAAGGTCAGGGGGTTTCAAGGGATAATTCACCCCTCCACTTT
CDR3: CASSQGQGVSRDNSPLHF

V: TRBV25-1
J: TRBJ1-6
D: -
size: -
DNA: TGTGCCAGCAGTGTAGGGAATTCACCCCTCCACTTT
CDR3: CASSVGNSPLHF

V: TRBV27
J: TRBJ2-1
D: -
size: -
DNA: TGTGCCAGCAGTTTAATTTTTACTGTCTACAATGAGCAGTTCTTC
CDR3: CASSLIFTVYNEQFF

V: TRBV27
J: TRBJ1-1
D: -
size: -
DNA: TGTGCCAGCAGGGGGGAAACTGAAGCTTTCTTT
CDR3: CASRGETEAFF

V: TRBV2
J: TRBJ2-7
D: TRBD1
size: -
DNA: TGTGCCAGCAGCCCGGGACAGGGCGGCTACGAGCAGTACTTC
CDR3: CASSPGQGGYEQYF

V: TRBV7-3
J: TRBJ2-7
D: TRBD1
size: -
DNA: TGTGCCAGCAGCTCAGGGACAGGGGGCCCCTACGAGCAGTACTTC
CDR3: CASSSGTGGPYEQYF

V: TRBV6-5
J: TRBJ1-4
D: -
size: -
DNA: TGTGCCAGCAGTTTCCAGCAGACTAATGAAAAACTGTTTTTT
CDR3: CASSFQQTNEKLFF

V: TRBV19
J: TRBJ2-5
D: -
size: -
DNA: TGTGCCAGTAGTCCTGACTTAGAGGAGACCCAGTACTTC
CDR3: CASSPDLEETQYF

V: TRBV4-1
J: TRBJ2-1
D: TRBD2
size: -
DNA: TGCGCCAGCAGCCAAGGACTAGCGGAAACCTACAATGAGCAGTTCTTC
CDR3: CASSQGLAETYNEQFF

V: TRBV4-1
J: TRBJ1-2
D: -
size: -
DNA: TGCGCCAGCAGCCAAGATACGGGAGGACCTCTAGGCTACACCTTC
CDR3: CASSQDTGGPLGYTF

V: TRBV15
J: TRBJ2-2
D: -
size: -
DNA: TGTGCCACCAGCAGGACAGAGAACACCGGGGAGCTGTTTTTT
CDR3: CATSRTENTGELFF

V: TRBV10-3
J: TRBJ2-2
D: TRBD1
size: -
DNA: TGTGCCATCGGACAGGGGGCGACGAACACCGGGGAGCTGTTTTTT
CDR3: CAIGQGATNTGELFF

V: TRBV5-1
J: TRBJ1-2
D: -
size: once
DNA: TGCGCCAGCAGCTTGGAAGTTGCAGGGCTTAATGGCTACACCTTC
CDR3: CASSLEVAGLNGYTF

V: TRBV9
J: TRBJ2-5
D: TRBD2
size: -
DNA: TGTGCCAGCAGCGAACCTTCGGTAGCGGGAAACCAAGAGACCCAGTACTTC
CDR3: CASSEPSVAGNQETQYF

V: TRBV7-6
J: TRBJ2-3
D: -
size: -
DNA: TGTGCCAGCAGCTCAAGGGGCCCAGATACGCAGTATTTT
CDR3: CASSSRGPDTQYF

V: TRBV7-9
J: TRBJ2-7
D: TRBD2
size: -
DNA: TGTGCCAGCAGCTTAACCTCTTCGCTAGCGGGAGGATACGAGCAGTACTTC
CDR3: CASSLTSSLAGGYEQYF

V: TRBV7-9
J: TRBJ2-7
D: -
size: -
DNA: TGTGCCAGCAGCTTAGCTGACAACGAGCAGTACTTC
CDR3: CASSLADNEQYF

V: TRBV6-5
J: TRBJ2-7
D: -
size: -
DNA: TGTGCCAGCAGTGAAAATCTCGCCTCCTACGAGCAGTACTTC
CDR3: CASSENLASYEQYF

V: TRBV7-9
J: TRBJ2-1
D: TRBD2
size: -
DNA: TGTGCCAGCGTCACGGCCGGGACTAGCTGGGGTGAGCAGTTCTTC
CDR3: CASVTAGTSWGEQFF

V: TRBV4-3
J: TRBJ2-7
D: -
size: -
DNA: TGCGCCAGCAGCCAAGAGGGGGGCAGCTTCTTCCACGAGCAGTACTTC
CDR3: CASSQEGGSFFHEQYF

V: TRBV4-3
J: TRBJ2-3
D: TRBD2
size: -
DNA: TGCGCCAGCAGCCAAGAATGGCTAGCGGGGACCCGCACAGATACGCAGTATTTT
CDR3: CASSQEWLAGTRTDTQYF

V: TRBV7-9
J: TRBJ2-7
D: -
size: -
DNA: TGTGCCAGCAGCCGAGTCGACAGGAGTACCTACGAGCAGTACTTC
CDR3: CASSRVDRSTYEQYF

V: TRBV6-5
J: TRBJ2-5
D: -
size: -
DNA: TGTGCCAGCAGAAAGGCGGGGCAAGAGACCCAGTACTTC
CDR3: CASRKAGQETQYF

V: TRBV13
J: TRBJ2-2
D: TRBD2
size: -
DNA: TGTGCCAGCAGCTTATTGACTAGCGGGAGCTCAGGGACCGGGGAGCTGTTTTTT
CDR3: CASSLLTSGSSGTGELFF

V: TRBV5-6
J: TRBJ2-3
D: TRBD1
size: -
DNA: TGTGCCAGCAGCTTCCTGACAGGGAACACAGATACGCAGTATTTT
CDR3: CASSFLTGNTDTQYF

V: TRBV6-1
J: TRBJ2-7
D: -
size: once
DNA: TGTGCCAGCAGTCACAGGGCCCCCTACGAGCAGTACTTC
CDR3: CASSHRAPYEQYF

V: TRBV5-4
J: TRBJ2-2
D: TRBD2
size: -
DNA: TGTGCCAGCACCCGCCCGGGGACTAGCTTACCCGGGGAGCTGTTTTTT
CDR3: CASTRPGTSLPGELFF

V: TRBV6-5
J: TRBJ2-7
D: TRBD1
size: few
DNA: TGTGCCAGCAGTTACGGGGACAGCTACGAGCAGTACTTC
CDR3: CASSYGDSYEQYF

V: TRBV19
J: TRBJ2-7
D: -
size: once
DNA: TGTGCCAGTAGTATTGGTGGGACCTCCTACGAGCAGTACTTC
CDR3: CASSIGGTSYEQYF

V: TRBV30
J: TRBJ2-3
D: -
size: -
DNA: TGTGCCTGGAGAGCCGGGGGCACAGATACGCAGTATTTT
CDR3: CAWRAGGTDTQYF

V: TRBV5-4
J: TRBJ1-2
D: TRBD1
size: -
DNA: TGTGCCAGCAGCTTCTTCGACAGGGTCTATGGCTACACCTTC
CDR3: CASSFFDRVYGYTF

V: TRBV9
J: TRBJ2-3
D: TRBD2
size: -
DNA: TGTGCCAGCAGCGTAGAGGGCGGGGGACTAGCGGGAGTAGATACGCAGTATTTT
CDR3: CASSVEGGGLAGVDTQYF

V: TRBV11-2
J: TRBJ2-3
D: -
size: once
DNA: TGTGCCAGCAGCCCCGCGGGGAATACGCAGTATTTT
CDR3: CASSPAGNTQYF